Following are 28 T cell receptor beta chains from one sample sequenced in a study of post-analysis software for immune sequencing data. Study-wide results and limits: With TRBV5-6, TRBV5-1 and TRBV20-1 included, about five TRBV segments were more frequent in patients than in controls.

These receptors are not linked to any known antigen. Unique molecular identifiers were built into the TCR beta cDNA libraries. TCRdb reprocessed the PCR reads with MiXCR, giving one entry per CDR3 protein. The sample contains about half a million distinct CDR3 sequences, approximately 31% of which appear only once. Sequencing was performed on blood. These receptors were collected from a girl between 2 and 17 years old with multiple sclerosis.

The genes are TRBV10-3 and TRBJ2-4; D assignment may be TRBD1 or TRBD2 (5 bases each). The CDR3 has 16 residues. Germline values: CDR1 ENHRY, CDR2 SYGVKD. Trimming removed 4 bases from V and 13 bases from J, with 26 bases in between. In DNA form, the CDR3 reads TGTGCCATCAGTGTCAGGGCCGAGGGTGCCTACAATGAGCAGTACTTC. This codes for CAISVRAEGAYNEQYF.

The chain uses TRBV11-1 and TRBJ2-5; D is uncertain. The CDR3 covers 14 residues. Trimming left V 5 bases short and J 1 base short, with 11 bases between. The germline gives CDR1 SGHAT, CDR2 FQDESV (reference sequence). CDR3 region: CASSPALPQETQYF. The CDR3 DNA is TGTGCCAGCAGCCCCGCCCTTCCCCAAGAGACCCAGTACTTC.

Only a few counts were recorded for this clonotype. This sequence joins TRBV15 and TRBJ2-3, with 12 bases aligning to TRBD2. CDR3 length: 16 residues. The V and J ends lost 8 bases and 0 bases, in that order; junction bases with no gene match: 6. Germline values: CDR1 LNHNV, CDR2 YYDKDF (reference sequence). CDR3 bases: TGTGCCACCGCAAAAGGACTAGCGGGGAGCACAGATACGCAGTATTTT. Encoded protein: CATAKGLAGSTDTQYF.

The genes are TRBV29-1 and TRBJ1-2, with D unresolved. V lost 4 bases and J 4 bases, leaving 10 bases between the germline ends. The CDR3 totals 12 residues. Germline V gene lookup returns CDR1 SQVTM and CDR2 ANQGSEA. CDR3 loop: CSVATNIYGYTF. CDR3 nucleotide sequence: TGCAGCGTTGCGACAAATATCTATGGCTACACCTTC.

This clonotype was detected only a few times. The chain links TRBV29-1 to TRBJ2-7; 7 nucleotides line up with TRBD1. V trimming: 6 bases; J trimming: 0 bases; junction bases outside the gene matches: 2. The CDR3 is made up of 12 amino acids. Germline V gene data show CDR1 as SQVTM and CDR2 as ANQGSEA. The CDR3 DNA reads as TGCAGCGTCCAGGGGGACTCCTACGAGCAGTACTTC. Translating gives CSVQGDSYEQYF.

The chain carries TRBV5-6 and TRBJ1-2; TRBD1 matches 8 bases. There are 15 residues in the CDR3. Unmatched junction bases numbered 12, after V lost 6 bases and J lost 5 bases. Germline V gene data show CDR1 as SGHDT and CDR2 as YYEEEE. The CDR3 DNA is TGTGCCAGCATGCCGGCGGACAGGGTGAATTATGGCTACACCTTC. Translation: CASMPADRVNYGYTF.

Worth noting for this clonotype: This may be a read error, as it is one base from a much larger clone. The CDR3 end shows no conserved phenylalanine or tryptophan, and so a read error is likely. The chain links TRBV12-3 or TRBV12-4 to TRBJ2-7; possibly TRBD1 for D (6 bases). V was shortened by 2 bases and J by 4 bases, with 9 bases between the two germline ends. This CDR3 has 13 amino acids. The CDR3 loop is CASSLTGLYEQYC. As DNA, the CDR3 is TGTGCCAGCAGTTTAACAGGGTTGTACGAGCAGTACTGC.

This rearrangement joins TRBV6-5 to TRBJ2-3, with a weak D call TRBD2 (6 bases). V shed 2 bases and J shed 1 base, with 10 bases lying between them. In germline, CDR1 is MNHEY, CDR2 SVGAGI. The CDR3 has 15 amino acids. CDR3 sequence: CASSYLGLRTDTQYF. Here the CDR3 DNA reads TGTGCCAGCAGTTACCTGGGACTTCGCACAGATACGCAGTATTTT.

This clonotype was counted only a few times. The genes are TRBV7-3 and TRBJ2-7; 12 nucleotides line up with TRBD1. The CDR3 contains 17 residues. CDR1 is SGHTA, CDR2 FQGTGA, per germline. The V and J ends lost 5 bases and 0 bases, in that order; junction bases with no gene match: 8. The CDR3 bases are TGTGCCAGCAGCCTCGGGACAGGGGGCCTAAGCTCCTACGAGCAGTACTTC. Residues: CASSLGTGGLSSYEQYF.

V is TRBV10-1 and J is TRBJ2-3; weak D call: TRBD2 (6 bases). V was clipped by 0 bases and J by 0 bases, with 16 bases between them. This CDR3 comprises 18 residues. Germline V lookup: CDR1 WNHNN, CDR2 SYGVQD (reference sequence). The CDR3 DNA reads as TGCGCCAGCAGTGAGTCGGCAGGGCTAGCGTTTAGCACAGATACGCAGTATTTT. Translation: CASSESAGLAFSTDTQYF.

V and J are TRBV6-5 and TRBJ1-2, with 8 positions matching TRBD1. The CDR3 loop spans 15 amino acids. The J segment lost 3 bases and the V segment lost 6 bases, leaving 9 bases of the junction unmatched. The germline V gene encodes CDR1 MNHEY and CDR2 SVGAGI. CDR3 amino acids: CASSYRGQGDYGYTF. The CDR3 DNA follows: TGTGCCAGCAGCTACCGAGGACAGGGTGACTATGGCTACACCTTC.

This clonotype has a handful of counts. The rearrangement joins TRBV6-1 to TRBJ2-3, with TRBD1 matching 8 bases. Per germline, CDR1 MNHNS and CDR2 SASEGT. J lost 4 bases, V lost 2 bases, and 11 bases had no gene match. This CDR3 contains 17 residues. The CDR3 bases are TGTGCCAGCAGTGAACGCCGGGACAGGTACCGCGCAGATACGCAGTATTTT. Encoded protein: CASSERRDRYRADTQYF.

The chain has TRBV7-3 and TRBJ2-4; 11 nucleotides line up with TRBD2. Germline trimming cut 0 bases from V and 3 bases from J; bases unmatched to any gene: 10. The CDR3 is made up of 19 amino acids. Per germline, CDR1 SGHTA and CDR2 FQGTGA. The CDR3 protein is CASSLTVAGTSGYKNIQYF. The CDR3 DNA sequence: TGTGCCAGCAGCTTAACGGTAGCCGGGACTAGCGGATACAAAAACATTCAGTACTTC.

This clonotype was detected only once. The V gene is TRBV5-1, the J gene TRBJ2-1; D is unresolved. The length of the CDR3 is 15 residues. Germline lookup yields CDR1 SGHRS and CDR2 YFSETQ. V lost 0 bases and J lost 0, with 7 bases in between. CDR3 coding DNA: TGCGCCAGCAGCTTGGTGGGTTTCTCCTACAATGAGCAGTTCTTC. Encoded protein: CASSLVGFSYNEQFF.

This clonotype was counted a few times. In nucleotides, the CDR3 is TGCGCCAGCAGCCTCGCCCTCGAACGCGATACGCAGTATTTT. It is translated as CASSLALERDTQYF. The V call is TRBV4-1, the J call TRBJ2-3; D uncertain. Looked up from germline, CDR1 is MGHRA and CDR2 is YSYEKL. The CDR3 has 14 residues. Trimming took off 4 bases at V and 6 bases at J, with 14 bases between the two ends.

The rearrangement uses TRBV4-2 and TRBJ1-1; D gene uncertain. The germline CDR1 and CDR2 sequences are LGHNA and YNFKEQ. The germline V and J ends were trimmed by 0 bases and 11 bases, with 10 bases remaining between them. The CDR3 covers 12 residues. CDR3 in amino acids: CASSQDLLEAFF. The CDR3 bases are TGTGCCAGCAGCCAAGATCTATTAGAGGCTTTCTTT.

The V and J genes are TRBV7-8 and TRBJ2-7, with D tentatively TRBD2 (7 bases). Germline V gene sequence: CDR1 SGHVS, CDR2 FQNEAQ. The CDR3 is made up of 15 amino acids. Trimming left V 3 bases short and J 0 bases short, with 12 bases between. CDR3 DNA sequence: TGTGCCAGCAGCTTGAGGGGGACTACCTCCTACGAGCAGTACTTC. It yields the protein CASSLRGTTSYEQYF.

The rearrangement uses TRBV7-9 and TRBJ1-1; D is unclear. Germline loops: CDR1 SEHNR, CDR2 FQNEAQ (reference sequence). Trimming removed 1 base from V and 1 base from J, with 7 bases in between. The CDR3 sequence is 14 residues long. CDR3 nucleotides: TGTGCCAGCAGCTTAGAACAAGGGAACACTGAAGCTTTCTTT. Translated, it gives CASSLEQGNTEAFF.

This sequence joins TRBV5-6 and TRBJ1-6; the match to TRBD1 covers 7 bases. CDR3 size: 14 residues. Losses at the gene ends were 3 bases for V and 10 bases for J; bases not matched to a gene: 7. Germline assignment: CDR1 SGHDT and CDR2 YYEEEE. The chain's CDR3 is CASSSGQASSPLHF. CDR3 nucleotide sequence: TGTGCCAGCAGCTCCGGACAGGCTTCGTCACCCCTCCACTTT.

This clonotype came up a few times. The chain uses TRBV20-1 and TRBJ2-3, with D hard to call. Trimming left V 0 bases short and J 2 bases short, with 12 bases between. CDR1 is DFQATT, CDR2 SNEGSKA, per germline (reference sequence). The CDR3 is made up of 15 amino acids. CDR3 coding DNA: TGCAGTGCTAGAGATTCCCTAAGGGACACAGATACGCAGTATTTT. This sequence encodes CSARDSLRDTDTQYF.

This clonotype appeared a few times. J is TRBJ2-3 and V is TRBV7-6, with D possibly TRBD2 on 6 matching bases. CDR1 SGHVS and CDR2 FNYEAQ come from the germline V gene. The CDR3 is 15 residues long. The V end was cut by 2 bases, the J end by 2 bases, with 11 bases between. The CDR3 region is CASSLTGASTDTQYF. CDR3 bases: TGTGCCAGCAGCTTAACGGGAGCATCCACAGATACGCAGTATTTT. Using reference TRBV7-6 and TRBJ2-3 for the parts outside the CDR3, the full variable domain is GAGVSQSPRYKVTKRGQDVALRCDPISGHVSLYWYRQALGQGPEFLTYFNYEAQQDKSGLPNDRFSAERPEGSISTLTIQRTEQRDSAMYRCASSLTGASTDTQYFGPGTRLTVL.

The V gene is TRBV6-5, the J gene TRBJ2-1, with TRBD2 matching 7 bases. Looked up from germline, CDR1 is MNHEY and CDR2 is SVGAGI. V gave up 6 bases and J gave up 9 bases; unmatched junction bases: 17. The CDR3 runs to 16 residues. The CDR3: CASSKRTRRSSGEQFF. CDR3 nucleotides: TGTGCCAGCAGCAAACGGACTAGAAGGAGCAGTGGTGAGCAGTTCTTC.

This clonotype was seen a handful of times. V is TRBV6-6 and J is TRBJ1-6; no firm D call. CDR1 and CDR2 (germline): MNHNY, SVGAGI (reference sequence). V shed 4 bases and J shed 8 bases, with 12 bases lying between them. The CDR3 is 14 residues long. The CDR3 region is CASSLRGSDSPLHF. In DNA, the CDR3 is TGTGCCAGCAGTTTACGAGGGTCGGATTCACCCCTCCACTTT.

As for this clonotype: The germline gene is not matched at one end of the junction; a read error may be the cause. J is TRBJ2-3 and V is TRBV15; D perhaps matches TRBD2 (6 bases). The CDR3 totals 17 residues. Germline lookup yields CDR1 LNHNV and CDR2 YYDKDF (reference sequence). CDR3 residues: CATSRDYSGPSIDTQYF. The DNA for the CDR3 is TGTGCCACCAGCAGAGATTATAGCGGTCCTAGCATAGATACGCAGTATTTT.

Comments on this clonotype: Because the CDR3 is missing its conserved closing phenylalanine or tryptophan, this is likely a read error. This chain links TRBV9 with TRBJ2-7; a weak D match, TRBD1 (6 bases). The CDR3 is 13 amino acids. Trimming pared 2 bases from V and 3 bases from J, leaving 9 bases between. Germline values: CDR1 SGDLS, CDR2 YYNGEE. The chain's CDR3 is CASSVEGDYEQYC. CDR3 nucleotide sequence: TGTGCCAGCAGCGTCGAGGGGGACTACGAGCAGTACTGC.

The CDR3 DNA reads as TGCAGTGCTAGTGCCGGGCTAGCAGGGTTCCCACAGAATCAGCCCCAGCATTTT. Translating it yields CSASAGLAGFPQNQPQHF. The chain carries TRBV20-1 and TRBJ1-5; D possibly corresponds to TRBD1 (5 bases). The V end lost 3 bases, the J end lost 4 bases, and 25 bases lay between the germline ends. CDR3 length: 18 amino acids. The germline V gene encodes CDR1 DFQATT and CDR2 SNEGSKA (reference sequence).

This clonotype was seen a few times. The J gene is TRBJ1-2, the V gene TRBV29-1, with a possible D match to TRBD1 (5 bases). CDR3 length: 12 amino acids. Germline V gene data show CDR1 as SQVTM and CDR2 as ANQGSEA. With 4 bases removed from V and 4 bases from J, the gap between germline ends came to 10 bases. The CDR3: CSVVGDSYGYTF. The CDR3 DNA is TGCAGCGTTGTCGGAGACAGCTATGGCTACACCTTC.

This clonotype was observed a few times. The chain couples TRBV5-1 to TRBJ2-3; maybe TRBD2 (7 bases). The germline V gene has CDR1 SGHRS and CDR2 YFSETQ. V was pared by 0 bases and J by 7 bases, with 18 bases between. CDR3 size: 16 residues. As DNA, the CDR3 is TGCGCCAGCAGCTTGGTTGGGGGGGCCGGACTCAATACGCAGTATTTT. It encodes CASSLVGGAGLNTQYF.